Detailed here is one T cell receptor (beta chain). The data derive from a study of T-cell reconstitution after alpha-beta-depleted transplantation in children. The CDR3 runs to 15 residues. Germline CDR1 is SEHNR and CDR2 is FQNEAQ (reference sequence). The V segment lost 5 bases and the J segment 5 bases; nucleotides outside the gene matches: 9. Preparation of the TCRbeta library used unique molecular identifiers. Via MiXCR, TCRdb re-called the PCR reads, giving one row per CDR3 protein. In the table there are approximately 93,000 distinct CDR3 sequences, roughly 8% of which are singletons. V usage is TRBV7-9 and J usage is TRBJ2-7; 10 positions match TRBD1. This receptor was identified in a human donor who donated a stem cell graft to a child with congenital amegakaryocytic thrombocytopenia. The sample consisted of PBMCs from the stem cell graft donor, taken from the stem cell graft. The CDR3 region has the DNA TGTGCCAGCAGCCCGGGACAGGGGCTTCTAGACGAGCAGTACTTC. Translated, it gives CASSPGQGLLDEQYF.